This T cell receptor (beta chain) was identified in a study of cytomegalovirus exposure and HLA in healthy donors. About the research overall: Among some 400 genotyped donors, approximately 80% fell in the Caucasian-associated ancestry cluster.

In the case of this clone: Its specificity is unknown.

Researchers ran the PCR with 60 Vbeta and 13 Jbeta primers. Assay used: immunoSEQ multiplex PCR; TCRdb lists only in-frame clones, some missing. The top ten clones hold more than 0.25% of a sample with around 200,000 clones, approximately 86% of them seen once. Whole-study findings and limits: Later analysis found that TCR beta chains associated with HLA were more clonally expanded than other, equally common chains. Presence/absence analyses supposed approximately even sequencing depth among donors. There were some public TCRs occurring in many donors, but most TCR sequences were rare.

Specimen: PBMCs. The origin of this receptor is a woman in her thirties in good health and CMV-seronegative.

The CDR3 coding sequence is TGCGCCAGCCGTCCCGGGCAGGGTTACGAGCAGTACTTC. Translated, it gives CASRPGQGYEQYF. The rearrangement uses TRBV5-1 and TRBJ2-7; possible D gene TRBD1, 5 bases. Germline CDR1 is SGHRS and CDR2 is YFSETQ. Trimming took 7 bases from V and 4 from J, leaving 15 bases between them. This CDR3 spans 13 amino acids.